The 22 T cell receptor beta chains below were found in one sample sequenced in a study of blood T cell repertoires in COVID-19. TCRdb's copy holds only in-frame clones and misses some; the assay was immunoSEQ multiplex PCR. The data hold approximately 150,000 clones, with approximately 82% observed a single time. Sequencing was done on a sample of PBMCs or T cells enriched from blood (not recorded which). The receptors here all came from a man between 45 and 60 years old who had recovered from COVID-19.

The CDR3 coding sequence is TGTGCCAGCAGCCAATCGTACAGTAACTATGGCTACACCTTC. It is translated as CASSQSYSNYGYTF. The rearrangement uses TRBV3-1 (or the pseudogene TRBV3-2) and TRBJ1-2; D not resolved. Germline assignment: CDR1 LGHDT and CDR2 YNNKEL (reference sequence). V shed 2 bases and J shed 1 base, with 8 bases lying between them. The CDR3 contains 14 residues.

The chain is built from TRBV7-9 and TRBJ1-1; 10 bases agree with TRBD1. Germline V CDR1 and CDR2: SEHNR, FQNEAQ (reference sequence). This CDR3 contains 15 residues. V shed 5 bases and J 5 bases; nucleotides not matched to a gene: 8. The CDR3 here is CASSQTGGHQTEAFF. In DNA, the CDR3 is TGTGCCAGCAGCCAGACAGGGGGCCACCAGACTGAAGCTTTCTTT. The variable domain in full, completed from reference TRBV7-9 and TRBJ1-1, reads DTGVSQNPRHKITKRGQNVTFRCDPISEHNRLYWYRQTLGQGPEFLTYFQNEAQLEKSRLLSDRFSAERPKGSFSTLEIQRTEQGDSAMYLCASSQTGGHQTEAFFGQGTRLTVV.

The table lists this clone with a few counts. The chain combines TRBV5-1 with TRBJ1-2; D uncertain. The CDR3 contains 13 residues. Trimming left V 1 base short and J 5 bases short, with 9 bases between. Germline V gene lookup returns CDR1 SGHRS and CDR2 YFSETQ. The CDR3 DNA is TGCGCCAGCAGCTTGACCGCGGGGTATGGCTACACCTTC. Its protein product is CASSLTAGYGYTF.

V usage is TRBV6-5 and J usage is TRBJ2-7, with 10 bases lining up with TRBD1. V shed 9 bases and J 4 bases; nucleotides not matched to a gene: 6. The germline gives CDR1 MNHEY, CDR2 SVGAGI. The CDR3 has 13 amino acids. The CDR3 DNA reads as TGTGCCAGTTCGGGACAGGGGTTATACGAGCAGTACTTC. Translating it yields CASSGQGLYEQYF.

The table lists this clone with a few counts. This chain links TRBV7-2 with TRBJ2-6; no firm D call. The CDR3 length is 14 residues. Trimming shortened V by 5 bases and J by 2 bases, and 7 bases separated the two germline ends. Germline values: CDR1 SGHTA, CDR2 FQGNSA. The CDR3 protein is CASSATPGANVLTF. The CDR3 DNA reads TGTGCCAGCAGCGCTACTCCTGGGGCCAACGTCCTGACTTTC.

The rearrangement joins TRBV7-9 to TRBJ2-5; the D gene is possibly TRBD2 (6 bases). In germline, CDR1 is SEHNR, CDR2 FQNEAQ (reference sequence). The germline V and J ends were trimmed by 1 base and 1 base, with 13 bases remaining between them. The CDR3 has 16 amino acids. The CDR3 DNA reads TGTGCCAGCAGCTTAGTTTTAGGACTATCCCAAGAGACCCAGTACTTC. It encodes CASSLVLGLSQETQYF. The complete variable domain, with remaining parts taken from reference TRBV7-9 and TRBJ2-5, reads DTGVSQNPRHKITKRGQNVTFRCDPISEHNRLYWYRQTLGQGPEFLTYFQNEAQLEKSRLLSDRFSAERPKGSFSTLEIQRTEQGDSAMYLCASSLVLGLSQETQYFGPGTRLLVL.

V and J are TRBV5-1 and TRBJ2-5, with TRBD2 matching 7 bases. This CDR3 is built from 13 residues. J lost 4 bases, V lost 2 bases, and 2 bases had no gene match. Germline V gene sequence: CDR1 SGHRS, CDR2 YFSETQ. The CDR3 region has the DNA TGCGCCAGCAGCTTTTGGGGGGGAGAGACCCAGTACTTC. This translates into CASSFWGGETQYF. The full variable domain, rest sourced from reference TRBV5-1 and TRBJ2-5, is KAGVTQTPRYLIKTRGQQVTLSCSPISGHRSVSWYQQTPGQGLQFLFEYFSETQRNKGNFPGRFSGRQFSNSRSEMNVSTLELGDSALYLCASSFWGGETQYFGPGTRLLVL.

This sequence joins TRBV5-1 and TRBJ1-2; D gene ambiguous. The CDR3 covers 14 residues. Germline V CDR1 and CDR2: SGHRS, YFSETQ. The V end was cut by 0 bases, the J end by 4 bases, with 10 bases between. CDR3 protein: CASSLENSVYGYTF. DNA of the CDR3: TGCGCCAGCAGCTTGGAAAATTCGGTCTATGGCTACACCTTC.

The chain employs TRBV6-5 and TRBJ1-2; D is undetermined. Germline V CDR1 and CDR2: MNHEY, SVGAGI. CDR3 length: 13 residues. V gave up 0 bases and J gave up 4 bases, with 6 bases separating them. Here the CDR3 reads CASSYSVRYGYTF. The CDR3 nucleotides read TGTGCCAGCAGTTACTCAGTGCGCTATGGCTACACCTTC.

The V call is TRBV5-1, the J call TRBJ2-5, with 13 bases matching TRBD2. The CDR3 loop spans 19 amino acids. Germline-derived CDR1 and CDR2 are SGHRS and YFSETQ. Trimming took 0 bases from V and 2 from J; bases not matched to a gene: 10. CDR3 loop: CASSLVGLAGVPVQETQYF. The DNA of the CDR3 is TGCGCCAGCAGCTTGGTTGGACTAGCGGGAGTACCGGTGCAAGAGACCCAGTACTTC.

This chain uses TRBV5-5 with TRBJ1-2; 11 nucleotides line up with TRBD1. This CDR3 is built from 15 residues. Germline values: CDR1 SGHKS, CDR2 YYEKEE (reference sequence). Trimming removed 5 bases from V and 8 bases from J; junction bases left unmatched: 11. CDR3 residues: CASSSRTGGAGGYTF. The CDR3 bases are TGTGCCAGCAGTTCCCGGACAGGGGGCGCGGGGGGCTACACCTTC.

The chain has TRBV29-1 and TRBJ1-4; 7 nucleotides align to TRBD1. Unmatched junction bases numbered 2, after V lost 6 bases and J lost 4 bases. The CDR3 has 12 residues. Germline V gene lookup returns CDR1 SQVTM and CDR2 ANQGSEA. CDR3 sequence (DNA): TGCAGCGTCAGGGGGGATAATGAAAAACTGTTTTTT. Protein sequence: CSVRGDNEKLFF.

This rearrangement joins TRBV6-1 to TRBJ2-1; 9 positions agree with TRBD1. This CDR3 contains 17 residues. The germline V gene has CDR1 MNHNS and CDR2 SASEGT. V was pared by 4 bases and J by 1 base, with 8 bases of the junction left unmatched. This chain's CDR3 is CASSGAFGTGSYNEQFF. The CDR3 bases are TGTGCCAGCAGTGGGGCCTTCGGGACAGGGTCCTACAATGAGCAGTTCTTC.

This chain uses TRBV11-2 with TRBJ1-1, with TRBD1 matching over 7 bases. The CDR3 sequence is 14 residues long. V lost 5 bases and J lost 4; bases outside the gene matches: 7. Germline V gene data show CDR1 as SGHAT and CDR2 as FQNNGV. The CDR3 loop reads CASSRDRAPTEAFF. The CDR3 nucleotides are TGTGCCAGCAGCCGAGACAGGGCGCCCACTGAAGCTTTCTTT.

Only one count was recorded for this clone. Other DNA sequences within the sample encode an identical CDR3. The chain carries TRBV7-9 and TRBJ2-1; D is unresolved. CDR3 length: 13 amino acids. Germline V gene data show CDR1 as SEHNR and CDR2 as FQNEAQ (reference sequence). The V and J ends lost 2 bases and 3 bases respectively, with 5 bases between them. The CDR3 spells CASSLNSYNEQFF. Here the CDR3 DNA reads TGTGCCAGCAGCTTAAACAGCTACAATGAGCAGTTCTTC.

The chain joins TRBV9 to TRBJ2-3, with no clear D. V shed 0 bases and J shed 2 bases, with 4 bases lying between them. This CDR3 is built from 13 residues. Germline CDR1 is SGDLS and CDR2 is YYNGEE. The CDR3 spells CASSVVATDTQYF. The CDR3 nucleotides read TGTGCCAGCAGCGTAGTGGCCACAGATACGCAGTATTTT.

This clone was found a few times. The chain has TRBV29-1 and TRBJ2-1; 12 positions agree with TRBD2. This CDR3 spans 14 amino acids. The J segment lost 8 bases and the V segment lost 6 bases, leaving 8 bases of the junction unmatched. The germline CDR1 and CDR2 sequences are SQVTM and ANQGSEA. DNA of the CDR3: TGCAGCGTGACTAGCGGGGGTCTTGTGGATGAGCAGTTCTTC. It yields the protein CSVTSGGLVDEQFF.

V gene TRBV30 combines with J gene TRBJ1-3; 8 bases fit TRBD1. Germline V gene sequence: CDR1 GTSNPN, CDR2 SVGIG (reference sequence). Trimming cost V 2 bases and J 0 bases; bases outside gene matches: 18. The CDR3 contains 20 residues. The CDR3 region is CAWSYPYPRQGRNSGNTIYF. CDR3 bases: TGTGCCTGGAGTTATCCCTACCCCAGACAGGGGAGAAACTCTGGAAACACCATATATTTT.

The rearrangement uses TRBV28 and TRBJ2-7; 8 nucleotides align to TRBD1. The CDR3 has 16 amino acids. The ends lost 2 bases at V and 7 bases at J; junction bases unmatched: 13. The germline V gene encodes CDR1 MDHEN and CDR2 SYDVKM. This CDR3 is CASSLTPGGLVWEQYF. The CDR3 DNA reads as TGTGCCAGCAGTTTAACCCCAGGGGGCCTGGTGTGGGAGCAGTACTTC.

The V gene is TRBV5-6, the J gene TRBJ2-6, with a possible D match to TRBD1 (6 bases). V was cut by 3 bases and J by 4 bases, with 14 bases left in between. This CDR3 spans 16 amino acids. CDR1 is SGHDT, CDR2 YYEEEE, per germline. The CDR3 region is CASSYLQGAGANVLTF. Written as DNA, the CDR3 is TGTGCCAGCAGCTATCTACAGGGAGCCGGGGCCAACGTCCTGACTTTC.

The CDR3 bases are TGTGCCAGCCGCTCACGGGACAGTTACAATGAGCAGTTCTTC. Its protein is CASRSRDSYNEQFF. The chain recombines TRBV6-6 with TRBJ2-1, with 7 positions matching TRBD1. In germline, CDR1 is MNHNY, CDR2 SVGAGI (reference sequence). The CDR3 spans 14 residues. J lost 4 bases, V lost 8 bases, and 8 bases had no gene match.

The chain joins TRBV14 to TRBJ2-3; D is undetermined. The CDR3 length is 15 residues. Between the trimmed V and J ends, which lost 0 bases and 2 bases, there was a span of 9 bases. Germline V lookup: CDR1 SGHDN, CDR2 FVKESK. In DNA, the CDR3 is TGTGCCAGCAGCCAAGAGAGGCTTTTCACAGATACGCAGTATTTT. It encodes CASSQERLFTDTQYF. The complete variable domain, with remaining parts taken from reference TRBV14 and TRBJ2-3, reads EAGVTQFPSHSVIEKGQTVTLRCDPISGHDNLYWYRRVMGKEIKFLLHFVKESKQDESGMPNNRFLAERTGGTYSTLKVQPAELEDSGVYFCASSQERLFTDTQYFGPGTRLTVL.